This entry lists 14 T cell receptor beta chains sequenced from one sample in a study of cytomegalovirus exposure and HLA in healthy donors. PCR was performed using 60 Vbeta and 13 Jbeta primers. The data were produced by immunoSEQ multiplex PCR, yet TCRdb's version contains in-frame clones alone and is incomplete. Seen here are 140,000 or so clones, about 75% observed once, and the top ten hold approximately 4.2%. The sequenced sample consisted of PBMCs. Receptor source: a man aged 55 to 70 in good health and CMV-seronegative.

The chain couples TRBV9 to TRBJ2-1, with 8 nucleotides matching TRBD2. J gave up 5 bases and V 4 bases, and 14 bases lay outside the gene matches. This CDR3 is 17 amino acids long. The germline V gene encodes CDR1 SGDLS and CDR2 YYNGEE. The CDR3 spells CASSPRLSSGSDNEQFF. In nucleotides, the CDR3 is TGTGCCAGCAGCCCCCGGTTGAGCAGCGGGAGCGACAATGAGCAGTTCTTC.

The rearrangement joins TRBV11-1 to TRBJ1-1; 7 bases line up with TRBD1. V shed 3 bases and J 1 base; nucleotides not matched to a gene: 5. The CDR3 is made up of 15 amino acids. Germline CDR1 is SGHAT and CDR2 is FQDESV (reference sequence). CDR3 sequence reads: CASSFYTGENTEAFF. For the CDR3, the DNA is TGTGCCAGCAGCTTTTACACAGGGGAGAACACTGAAGCTTTCTTT. Full variable domain (outside the CDR3, taken from reference TRBV11-1 and TRBJ1-1): EAEVAQSPRYKITEKSQAVAFWCDPISGHATLYWYRQILGQGPELLVQFQDESVVDDSQLPKDRFSAERLKGVDSTLKIQPAELGDSAMYLCASSFYTGENTEAFFGQGTRLTVV.

V usage is TRBV7-9 and J usage is TRBJ1-2; D remains unclear. CDR3 size: 14 residues. CDR1 SEHNR and CDR2 FQNEAQ come from the germline V gene (reference sequence). Trimming cost V 0 bases and J 3 bases, with 8 bases left between them. The CDR3 DNA sequence: TGTGCCAGCAGCTTAGCCCAACTCTACTATGGCTACACCTTC. Amino acids: CASSLAQLYYGYTF.

CDR3 DNA sequence: TGTGCCAGCAGCTCCATCCCTTCGGACAGGGGCACTGAAGCTTTCTTT. Its protein is CASSSIPSDRGTEAFF. The chain is built from TRBV7-3 and TRBJ1-1, with TRBD1 identical over 9 bases. Germline trimming cut 4 bases from V and 4 bases from J; bases unmatched to any gene: 10. This CDR3 has 16 amino acids. CDR1 and CDR2 from the germline V gene are SGHTA and FQGTGA.

This clone was counted only a few times. V usage is TRBV19 and J usage is TRBJ1-1; a weak D match, TRBD1 (5 bases). CDR1 is LNHDA and CDR2 is SQIVND in the germline V gene (reference sequence). This CDR3 has 16 residues. V was pared by 6 bases and J by 0 bases, with 17 bases between. CDR3 loop: CASSSWGSLMNTEAFF. CDR3 DNA: TGTGCCAGTAGCAGCTGGGGCAGCCTCATGAACACTGAAGCTTTCTTT.

This sequence joins TRBV2 and TRBJ2-1; TRBD2 aligns across 11 bases. There are 15 residues in the CDR3. The V segment lost 5 bases and the J segment 6 bases; nucleotides outside the gene matches: 6. Germline-derived CDR1 and CDR2 are SNHLY and FYNNEI. CDR3 protein: CASSFSGRATNEQFF. DNA of the CDR3: TGTGCCAGCAGTTTTAGCGGGAGGGCCACCAATGAGCAGTTCTTC.

This rearrangement joins TRBV6-1 to TRBJ1-3; D not certain. This CDR3 contains 16 residues. Germline values: CDR1 MNHNS, CDR2 SASEGT. Trimming removed 0 bases from V and 0 bases from J, with 9 bases in between. CDR3 nucleotides: TGTGCCAGCAGTGAAGCGGGAGCCTACTCTGGAAACACCATATATTTT. Protein sequence: CASSEAGAYSGNTIYF.

The chain is built from TRBV28 and TRBJ1-5; TRBD1 agrees at 8 bases. The CDR3 runs to 15 residues. V shed 2 bases and J 7 bases; nucleotides not matched to a gene: 7. Germline V gene lookup returns CDR1 MDHEN and CDR2 SYDVKM. The CDR3 coding sequence is TGTGCCAGCAGTTTACGGCAGGGGGCACACCAGCCCCAGCATTTT. Its protein is CASSLRQGAHQPQHF.

V and J are TRBV27 and TRBJ2-7, with 8 bases identical to TRBD2. V was pared by 3 bases and J by 0 bases, with 1 base of the junction left unmatched. The CDR3 runs 14 residues. Germline V lookup: CDR1 MNHEY, CDR2 SMNVEV (reference sequence). Here the CDR3 reads CASSFSGTSYEQYF. The CDR3, as DNA: TGTGCCAGCAGTTTTAGCGGGACCTCCTACGAGCAGTACTTC.

This chain uses TRBV14 with TRBJ2-7, with a tentative D call TRBD2 (5 bases). Germline V gene lookup returns CDR1 SGHDN and CDR2 FVKESK. The germline V and J ends were trimmed by 0 bases and 10 bases, with 13 bases remaining between them. The CDR3 spans 13 residues. In DNA form, the CDR3 reads TGTGCCAGCAGCCAAGATGCCCGGGGTACACAGTACTTC. Residues: CASSQDARGTQYF. The whole variable domain, filled in from reference TRBV14 and TRBJ2-7, reads EAGVTQFPSHSVIEKGQTVTLRCDPISGHDNLYWYRRVMGKEIKFLLHFVKESKQDESGMPNNRFLAERTGGTYSTLKVQPAELEDSGVYFCASSQDARGTQYFGPGTRLTVT.

This chain links TRBV19 with TRBJ2-3; possibly TRBD1 for D (7 bases). The CDR3 is 16 amino acids. Germline-derived CDR1 and CDR2 are LNHDA and SQIVND (reference sequence). V was clipped by 8 bases and J by 3 bases, with 21 bases between them. The CDR3 region has the DNA TGTGCCAGTGGGAGAGGAAGACCAGGGGGGACAGATACGCAGTATTTT. It codes for CASGRGRPGGTDTQYF.

The V and J genes are TRBV5-4 and TRBJ2-3, with D uncertain. CDR3 length equals 14 residues. Trimming stripped 0 bases from V and 3 bases from J, with 8 bases between. Per germline, CDR1 SGHNT and CDR2 YYREEE (reference sequence). CDR3 sequence: CASSLESRTDTQYF. The CDR3 DNA is TGTGCCAGCAGCTTGGAGAGCAGGACAGATACGCAGTATTTT.

The chain carries TRBV15 and TRBJ2-5, with 9 positions matching TRBD1. The CDR3 loop spans 16 amino acids. The V gene's germline CDR1 is LNHNV and CDR2 YYDKDF (reference sequence). V was pared by 1 base and J by 0 bases, with 3 bases of the junction left unmatched. The CDR3: CATSRGGQGYQETQYF. The DNA of the CDR3 is TGTGCCACCAGCAGAGGTGGACAGGGGTACCAAGAGACCCAGTACTTC. The variable domain in full, completed from reference TRBV15 and TRBJ2-5, reads DAMVIQNPRYQVTQFGKPVTLSCSQTLNHNVMYWYQQKSSQAPKLLFHYYDKDFNNEADTPDNFQSRRPNTSFCFLDIRSPGLGDTAMYLCATSRGGQGYQETQYFGPGTRLLVL.

The chain has TRBV28 and TRBJ1-2; D might be TRBD1 (6 bases). This CDR3 contains 18 residues. CDR1 and CDR2 (germline): MDHEN, SYDVKM. Trimming took 6 bases from V and 0 from J, leaving 23 bases between them. The CDR3 nucleotides are TGTGCCAGCAGCCCCCCCAATGGGGGCACCGGGACTAACTATGGCTACACCTTC. It specifies CASSPPNGGTGTNYGYTF.